This TCR beta chain was identified during a study of T cell responses to AZD1222 COVID-19 vaccine. Regarding the study as a whole: At baseline, just a handful of AZD1222 recipients tested seropositive. Of spike-specific TCRs, nearly half reportedly target regions left unmutated in variants. The peak T cell response came first, and repertoires were sampled only after it.

CDR1 and CDR2 (germline): MNHEY, SVGAGI. The CDR3 is 15 amino acids. Trimming removed 0 bases from V and 5 bases from J, with 13 bases in between. Using immunoSEQ multiplex PCR, the repertoire was profiled, and TCRdb retains in-frame clones only, with some absent. The profile covers 90,000 to 140,000 clones, with 70% to 90% appearing a single time and about 9.1% taken by the ten largest. Regarding this clone: The antigen is unknown.

The receptor was isolated from an adult in good health. The genes are TRBV6-5 and TRBJ1-1; D perhaps matches TRBD1 (5 bases). The material sequenced was peripheral blood, taken on day 0 of AZD1222 vaccination. The CDR3: CASSYSIEGRTEAFF. The CDR3, as DNA: TGTGCCAGCAGTTACTCGATCGAGGGGCGGACTGAAGCTTTCTTT.